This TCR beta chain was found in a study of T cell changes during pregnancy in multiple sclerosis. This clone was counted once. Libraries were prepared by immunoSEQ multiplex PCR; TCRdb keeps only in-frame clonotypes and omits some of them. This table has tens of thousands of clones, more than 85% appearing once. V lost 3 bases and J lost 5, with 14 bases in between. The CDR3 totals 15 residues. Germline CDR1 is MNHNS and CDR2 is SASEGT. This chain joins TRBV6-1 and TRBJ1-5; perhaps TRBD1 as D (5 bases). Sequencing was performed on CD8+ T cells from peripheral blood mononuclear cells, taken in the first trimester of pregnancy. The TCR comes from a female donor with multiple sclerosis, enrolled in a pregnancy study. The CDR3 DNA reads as TGTGCCAGCAGTGAGGAAACCCAGGGTGATCAGCCCCAGCATTTT. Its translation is CASSEETQGDQPQHF.